A single sample is the source of the 21 T cell receptor beta chains below, sequenced in a study of T cells in Graves' hyperthyroidism and ophthalmopathy. RNA transcripts provided the source from which TCR beta CDR3 regions were amplified. TCR CDR3 underwent first-round RT-PCR with the HTBI primer set. TCRdb fed the multiplex PCR reads into MiXCR, producing one record per CDR3 protein. The sample consists of around 620,000 distinct CDR3 sequences, about 14% of them appearing once. The material sequenced was blood. Receptors originate from a woman between 18 and 30 years old with Graves' ophthalmopathy.

The chain employs TRBV27 and TRBJ2-7; D could derive from TRBD1 or TRBD2 (5 bases each). With 0 bases removed from V and 3 bases from J, the gap between germline ends came to 12 bases. The length of the CDR3 is 15 residues. CDR1 and CDR2 from the germline V gene are MNHEY and SMNVEV (reference sequence). CDR3 nucleotide sequence: TGTGCCAGCAGTTTATCCCAGGGAGCCCACTACGAGCAGTACTTC. This codes for CASSLSQGAHYEQYF.

This clonotype occurred a few times. This chain uses TRBV12-3 or TRBV12-4 with TRBJ1-3; 9 nucleotides match TRBD1. The CDR3 extends over 15 amino acids. V shed 2 bases, J shed 12 bases, and the junction held 11 bases outside the gene matches. CDR3 sequence reads: CASSLTGQGAGRIYF. The DNA of the CDR3 is TGTGCCAGCAGTTTAACGGGACAGGGCGCAGGGCGCATATATTTT.

This clonotype showed up many times. The chain carries TRBV20-1 and TRBJ2-2; D uncertain. CDR3 size: 17 residues. V gave up 1 base and J gave up 4 bases, with 19 bases separating them. Germline V gives CDR1 DFQATT, CDR2 SNEGSKA (reference sequence). CDR3 in DNA: TGCAGTGCTAGAGCATTGGGCAGCGTTCGTGCCACCGGGGAGCTGTTTTTT. Translation: CSARALGSVRATGELFF.

The chain joins TRBV12-5 to TRBJ2-7, with 8 bases lining up with TRBD2. The V and J ends lost 8 bases and 2 bases, in that order; junction bases with no gene match: 5. CDR3 length equals 13 residues. The germline gives CDR1 LGHNT, CDR2 FRNRAP. In DNA, the CDR3 is TGTGCTAGTAAAGCGGGAGTAACCTACGAGCAGTACTTC. This codes for CASKAGVTYEQYF.

This clonotype has a count of ten or more. The V gene is TRBV7-8, the J gene TRBJ1-1; no definite D call. Germline CDR1 SGHVS, CDR2 FQNEAQ. The CDR3 loop spans 14 amino acids. The ends were cut back, 6 bases at V and 4 bases at J, with 15 bases in the middle. The DNA for the CDR3 is TGTGCCAGCAGGATCAGTCGCAGGTCCACTGAAGCTTTCTTT. Protein: CASRISRRSTEAFF.

In this sample, this clonotype turned up once. The V and J genes are TRBV5-1 and TRBJ2-7; the match to TRBD2 covers 16 bases. V dropped 3 bases and J dropped 9; count of bases not matched to a gene: 15. The germline V gene has CDR1 SGHRS and CDR2 YFSETQ. The CDR3 has 18 amino acids. CDR3 coding DNA: TGCGCCAGCAGCTGGGGACTAGCGGGAGGGCCTAAACGACTGGTGCAGTACTTC. This encodes CASSWGLAGGPKRLVQYF.

In this sample, this clonotype turned up a few times. V gene TRBV29-1 combines with J gene TRBJ2-7; TRBD2 aligns across 8 bases. The germline gives CDR1 SQVTM, CDR2 ANQGSEA. With 5 bases clipped from V and 2 bases from J, the junction kept 14 bases outside the gene matches. This CDR3 contains 16 residues. This chain's CDR3 is CSVRRQWREDPYEQYF. CDR3 nucleotides: TGCAGCGTTCGAAGGCAGTGGCGGGAGGACCCCTACGAGCAGTACTTC.

This clonotype was found many times. The V and J genes are TRBV2 and TRBJ2-5, with 9 bases matching TRBD1. V dropped 5 bases and J dropped 5; count of bases not matched to a gene: 6. Germline CDR1 and CDR2: SNHLY and FYNNEI. The CDR3 length is 14 residues. The CDR3 spells CASSMDRGIETQYF. The CDR3 DNA reads TGTGCCAGCAGTATGGACAGGGGAATTGAGACCCAGTACTTC. Drawing the rest from reference TRBV2 and TRBJ2-5, the complete variable domain is EPEVTQTPSHQVTQMGQEVILRCVPISNHLYFYWYRQILGQKVEFLVSFYNNEISEKSEIFDDQFSVERPDGSNFTLKIRSTKLEDSAMYFCASSMDRGIETQYFGPGTRLLVL.

This clonotype turned up a few times. The chain links TRBV7-2 to TRBJ1-3; D remains unclear. The CDR3 is 15 amino acids. CDR1 and CDR2 from the germline V gene are SGHTA and FQGNSA. Trimming took off 1 base at V and 5 bases at J, with 12 bases between the two ends. This CDR3 reads CASSLDPQRRNTIYF. The CDR3 nucleotides are TGTGCCAGCAGCTTAGACCCACAGAGAAGAAACACCATATATTTT.

V and J are TRBV19 and TRBJ1-5; the D gene is possibly TRBD1 (5 bases). The CDR3 is made up of 16 amino acids. Germline-derived CDR1 and CDR2 are LNHDA and SQIVND (reference sequence). Trimming left V 6 bases short and J 1 base short, with 16 bases between. The CDR3 DNA follows: TGTGCCAGTAGCCGGGAAGGGGTTGGAAGCAATCAGCCCCAGCATTTT. It encodes CASSREGVGSNQPQHF.

This clonotype was seen at least ten times. The chain combines TRBV7-3 with TRBJ2-1, with TRBD2 matching over 8 bases. The length of the CDR3 is 20 residues. V gave up 3 bases and J gave up 4 bases; unmatched junction bases: 20. CDR1 and CDR2 (germline): SGHTA, FQGTGA. The CDR3 DNA reads as TGTGCCAGCAGCTTGCCCCCGTTGAGTAGCGGGGTCGACCTTTACAATGAGCAGTTCTTC. It encodes CASSLPPLSSGVDLYNEQFF.

This clonotype has a count of ten or more. The rearrangement uses TRBV6-1 and TRBJ2-5, with D unresolved. The V gene lost 7 bases and the J gene lost 5 bases, with 11 bases spanning the gap. CDR3 size: 12 residues. CDR1 and CDR2 (germline): MNHNS, SASEGT. The CDR3 loop reads CASTSDGETQYF. The CDR3 region has the DNA TGTGCCAGCACCTCCGACGGGGAGACCCAGTACTTC.

At least ten counts were recorded for this clonotype. The V gene is TRBV7-2, the J gene TRBJ1-1; D is perhaps TRBD1 (5 bases). Trimming took 0 bases from V and 2 from J, leaving 10 bases between them. The CDR3 runs to 15 residues. Germline lookup yields CDR1 SGHTA and CDR2 FQGNSA. This chain's CDR3 is CASSLALDRNTEAFF. The CDR3 coding sequence is TGTGCCAGCAGCTTAGCCCTAGACAGAAACACTGAAGCTTTCTTT.

This clonotype was recorded at least ten times. This chain uses TRBV5-4 with TRBJ2-5, with 9 bases that match TRBD1. The germline V gene has CDR1 SGHNT and CDR2 YYREEE (reference sequence). The CDR3 runs 16 residues. J was trimmed by 7 bases and V by 0 bases; bases with no gene match: 10. The CDR3 DNA reads TGTGCCAGCAGCTTGGGGTCCGGGACAGGGATTGTGACCCAGTACTTC. Protein sequence: CASSLGSGTGIVTQYF.

V and J are TRBV5-5 and TRBJ2-1; tentative D call: TRBD2 (5 bases). Germline V CDR1 and CDR2: SGHKS, YYEKEE (reference sequence). The CDR3 consists of 14 residues. The V end lost 4 bases, the J end lost 8 bases, and 16 bases lay between the germline ends. The CDR3 protein is CASSLTRRRDEQFF. CDR3 coding DNA: TGTGCCAGCAGCCTTACTAGAAGGCGGGATGAGCAGTTCTTC.

This clonotype was observed many times. The chain carries TRBV24-1 and TRBJ2-3; possibly TRBD1 or TRBD2 for D (6 bases each). Germline CDR1 KGHDR, CDR2 SFDVKD. Trimming took off 3 bases at V and 2 bases at J, with 20 bases between the two ends. The CDR3 loop spans 18 amino acids. CDR3 in DNA: TGTGCCACCAGTGATCCCCCAGGGGCGCGGGACGCCACAGATACGCAGTATTTT. This gives the protein CATSDPPGARDATDTQYF.

In its sample, this clonotype was seen a few times. The genes are TRBV30 and TRBJ2-5; 12 bases fit TRBD2. The length of the CDR3 is 15 residues. The germline V gene has CDR1 GTSNPN and CDR2 SVGIG (reference sequence). V was clipped by 4 bases and J by 3 bases; unmatched bases: 6. CDR3 in DNA: TGTGCCTGGACCGGGACTAGCGGGCTAGAAGAGACCCAGTACTTC. Protein product: CAWTGTSGLEETQYF.

This clonotype was picked up a small number of times. This chain uses TRBV13 with TRBJ2-1; the D gene is possibly TRBD2 (7 bases). CDR3 length equals 17 residues. V lost 1 base and J 5 bases, leaving 18 bases between the germline ends. Germline CDR1 is PRHDT and CDR2 is FYEKMQ (reference sequence). CDR3 DNA: TGTGCCAGCAGCTTAGCTTTTGCGGGGGCAGAACACAATGAGCAGTTCTTC. This encodes CASSLAFAGAEHNEQFF.

The gene calls are TRBV13 and TRBJ2-6, with D tentatively TRBD2 (6 bases). Germline CDR1 and CDR2: PRHDT and FYEKMQ (reference sequence). The CDR3 has 20 amino acids. V lost 5 bases and J lost 0, with 23 bases in between. The CDR3 protein is CASSVRDFSSIPSGANVLTF. The CDR3 region has the DNA TGTGCCAGCAGCGTAAGGGACTTCAGCTCAATCCCCTCTGGGGCCAACGTCCTGACTTTC.

The CDR3 reads CASSYSKGPESYNEQFF. CDR3 in DNA: TGTGCCAGCAGTTACTCGAAGGGACCCGAATCCTACAATGAGCAGTTCTTC. V gene TRBV6-5 combines with J gene TRBJ2-1; D possibly matches TRBD1 or TRBD2 (5 bases each). Germline V gene data show CDR1 as MNHEY and CDR2 as SVGAGI. Trimming left V 0 bases short and J 1 base short, with 13 bases between. This CDR3 is 17 amino acids long.

This clonotype was seen only a few times. The chain combines TRBV4-2 with TRBJ1-2; 10 bases map to TRBD1. V gave up 4 bases and J gave up 2 bases; unmatched junction bases: 4. The CDR3 has 15 residues. In germline, CDR1 is LGHNA, CDR2 YNFKEQ. Here the CDR3 reads CASSRDRGQNYGYTF. CDR3 in DNA: TGTGCCAGCAGCCGAGACAGGGGGCAGAACTATGGCTACACCTTC.